The next 3 T cell receptor beta chains were all read from a single sample in a study of T cells in localized non-small cell lung cancer. Assay: immunoSEQ multiplex PCR; the TCRdb copy retains only in-frame clones and omits some. The table includes roughly 38,000 clones, roughly 90% detected once. The source was peripheral blood, collected before any cancer treatment. These TCRs come from a female donor over 55 with stage I squamous cell lung carcinoma.

The gene calls are TRBV5-4 and TRBJ2-1; TRBD1 agrees at 11 bases. This CDR3 comprises 15 residues. Germline V gene sequence: CDR1 SGHNT, CDR2 YYREEE (reference sequence). V trimming: 4 bases; J trimming: 6 bases; junction bases outside the gene matches: 6. CDR3 DNA: TGTGCCAGCAGCCCCGGGACAGGGGGTATCAATGAGCAGTTCTTC. Translation: CASSPGTGGINEQFF.

The CDR3 DNA reads TGTGCCAGCAGCCACGACAGGGATCCTAACTATGGCTACACCTTC. This encodes CASSHDRDPNYGYTF. The genes are TRBV14 and TRBJ1-2; 7 nucleotides align to TRBD1. Germline V gene lookup returns CDR1 SGHDN and CDR2 FVKESK. The CDR3 contains 15 residues. The V and J ends lost 3 bases and 0 bases, in that order; junction bases with no gene match: 4.

This clone was picked up one time. This chain joins TRBV19 and TRBJ2-3, with TRBD2 as a possible D gene (6 bases). The V and J ends lost 1 base and 4 bases respectively, with 18 bases between them. Per germline, CDR1 LNHDA and CDR2 SQIVND (reference sequence). The CDR3 runs 17 residues. The CDR3 spells CASSIVEGGVGADTQYF. The CDR3 DNA reads TGTGCCAGTAGTATAGTGGAGGGTGGAGTAGGAGCAGATACGCAGTATTTT.